This T cell receptor (beta chain) was sequenced for a study of vaccination and CD4 T cells after COVID-19. Study context: The makeup of the convalescents was six males and four females, two of them Hispanic. Study-wide results and limits: Analysis of convalescent patients found that 304 of 307 vaccine-specific clones were spike mono-reactive. Among reactive clones from convalescent patients, a median about 83% appeared only post-vaccination.

From germline, CDR1 is LNHDA and CDR2 SQIVND (reference sequence). CDR3 length: 15 amino acids. V trimming: 9 bases; J trimming: 0 bases; junction bases outside the gene matches: 7. The treatment was: roughly ten-day PBMC culture with coronavirus spike peptide pools or control peptides (ViraFEST assay). To note about this clonotype: The antigen remains unidentified.

The Oncomine TCR Beta short-read assay was applied to DNA of cultured CD4+ T cells. TCRdb called the PCR reads again in MiXCR, with one record for every CDR3 protein. The repertoire has about 30,000 distinct CDR3 sequences, about 66% of them found once; the top ten carry 17%. The sample here was CD4+ T cells from blood, cultured in vitro, taken after SARS-CoV-2 vaccination. The rearrangement joins TRBV19 to TRBJ1-3; TRBD1 agrees at 8 bases. The receptor was derived from a human donor who received a COVID-19 vaccine. The CDR3 bases are TGTGCCAGCTCGAGACAGGGGCTCTCTGGAAACACCATATATTTT. Translated: CASSRQGLSGNTIYF. The full variable domain, its missing parts supplied by reference TRBV19 and TRBJ1-3, is DGGITQSPKYLFRKEGQNVTLSCEQNLNHDAMYWYRQDPGQGLRLIYYSQIVNDFQKGDIAEGYSVSREKKESFPLTVTSAQKNPTAFYLCASSRQGLSGNTIYFGEGSWLTVV.